The source of this T cell receptor (beta chain) is a study of Ad26.COV2.S vaccination and SARS-CoV-2 variants (dated by TCRdb to the early 2020s). In the study overall: Donors in the vaccine arm were drawn from COV1001, a phase I-IIa trial of Ad26.COV2.S in healthy adults that was multicentre, randomized, double-blind and placebo-controlled. Ad26.COV2.S was given intramuscularly at 5x10^10 or 1x10^11 viral particles, as a single shot or as two shots 56 days apart. The specificity and breadth of SARS-CoV-2-reactive T cell receptors after Ad26.COV2.S vaccination were assessed by TCRbeta repertoire sequencing. The TCR-sequenced set comprised approximately 32 samples: about 19 Ad26.COV2.S vaccine recipients, 5 placebo recipients and 8 SARS-CoV-2 convalescent individuals. Trial participants were randomized into five groups of five: low-dose or high-dose Ad26.COV2.S given once or twice, or placebo on both occasions. Throughout the experiments and outcome assessment, investigators stayed blinded to trial group allocation. The paper as a whole reports these results and caveats: Higher spike-specific TCR breadth was observed in Ad26.COV2.S recipients than in placebo recipients (P = 0.0014). The authors noted that the TCR breadth and depth analyses may have underestimated total T cell responses. Vaccine and placebo recipients had comparable non-spike TCR breadth, which fits with the vaccine containing only spike. The study was not powered to compare responses between vaccine doses or regimens. After vaccination, spike-specific CD8+ and CD4+ T cell responses were reported to show substantial breadth.

As for this clone: The antigen this receptor binds is unknown. Base qualities were left out, and no much larger clone turns up one base away.

Taken with the paper, the label for treatment or condition translates to: roughly 18 received Ad26.COV2.S at low or high dose, single or two shots; several received placebo; per-sample allocation not given. Repertoires of vaccine and placebo recipients were sequenced from samples taken on day 63 after the first injection. In Cohort 1b, about 25 adults aged 18-55 years were enrolled at a single site in Boston, USA, between 29 July and 7 August 2020. Ad26.COV2.S was a replication-incompetent adenovirus type 26 vector that expressed a prefusion-stabilized SARS-CoV-2 spike protein derived from the original Wuhan strain. V was cut back by 0 bases and J by 7 bases, leaving a gap of 18 bases between them. Including the terminal cysteine and phenylalanine, the CDR3 comprises 16 residues. Left in the record is the CDR3 DNA by itself, 48 bases read in frame from the first base. The germline V gene (reference sequence) yields PRHDT for CDR1 and FYEKMQ for CDR2.

The immunoSEQ Assay was used to sequence TCRbeta CDR3 regions. After extraction, genomic DNA underwent amplification by bias-controlled multiplex PCR, followed by high-throughput sequencing. On the authors' methods: To quantify the absolute abundance of every unique TCRbeta CDR3 region, sequences were collapsed and filtered. T cell fraction was estimated by normalizing TCRbeta template counts to usable DNA, with usable DNA measured through amplification of reference genes found in all nucleated cells. Repertoire TCRs were annotated as SARS-CoV-2-specific by exact matching of V gene, CDR3 amino acid sequence and J gene to a known reactive TCR set. The reference SARS-CoV-2 TCR set was derived from MIRA and filtered for enrichment in COVID-19-positive ImmuneCODE repertoires, a step that removed public or cross-reactive TCRs. Using the MIRA antigens, annotated TCRs were further analysed by specific ORF or by position within an ORF. Breadth was defined as annotated unique rearrangements over total unique productive rearrangements; depth was the summed frequency of those rearrangements. TCR breadth was compared between groups using two-sided Wilcoxon rank-sum tests. In its TCRdb copy, this immuneACCESS table keeps in-frame sequences only and misses some clones. Where compared with another copy, unresolved V genes explain less than half of these, and the others have no known cause. V, J and clone size are those of that table, while D and trimming were read from the DNA. The table for this sample lists hundreds of thousands of clones; roughly 90% of them were counted only once. Approximately 1.5% of the sample rests with the top ten.

Sequenced here: peripheral blood, sampled in a trial of Ad26.COV2.S vaccine versus placebo. Rearrangement joined TRBV13 to TRBJ2-5, and perhaps TRBD2 as D gene, on 6 matching bases. This TCR derives from a person aged 18-65 years who received the Ad26.COV2.S COVID-19 vaccine or a placebo. The CDR3 protein sequence reads: CASSLGVWGVEGTQYF. The base sequence is TGTGCCAGCAGCTTAGGTGTATGGGGGGTCGAGGGGACCCAGTACTTC.